Presented here are 8 T cell receptor beta chains from one specimen sequenced in a study of blood T cell repertoires in COVID-19. Clones were read by immunoSEQ multiplex PCR, and TCRdb kept only the in-frame ones, dropping some. The data hold over 450,000 clones, with 80% to 90% observed a single time. Sequencing was done on a sample of peripheral blood. Every receptor here comes from a young man with COVID-19, enrolled during active disease.

The genes are TRBV10-2 and TRBJ2-1; 8 bases fit TRBD2. The CDR3 is 14 residues long. Per germline, CDR1 WSHSY and CDR2 SAAADI. V lost 6 bases to trimming and J lost 5 bases; unmatched junction nucleotides: 6. The CDR3 reads CASSLTSVDNEQFF. The DNA of the CDR3 is TGCGCCAGCAGCTTGACTAGCGTCGACAATGAGCAGTTCTTC.

The chain employs TRBV19 and TRBJ1-4, with D perhaps matching TRBD1 (6 bases). This CDR3 spans 14 amino acids. V was pared by 3 bases and J by 5 bases, with 10 bases between. The V gene's germline CDR1 is LNHDA and CDR2 SQIVND (reference sequence). The CDR3 nucleotides read TGTGCCAGTAGTATGACAGGCGGGAATGAAAAACTGTTTTTT. Protein: CASSMTGGNEKLFF.

The chain employs TRBV15 and TRBJ1-1, with 8 bases aligning to TRBD1. From germline, CDR1 is LNHNV and CDR2 YYDKDF (reference sequence). This CDR3 spans 12 amino acids. V trimming: 8 bases; J trimming: 8 bases; junction bases outside the gene matches: 7. The DNA of the CDR3 is TGTGCCACCGACCGGCAGGGGGCCGAAGCTTTCTTT. Its protein product is CATDRQGAEAFF.

With regard to this clone: At one of its ends the junction is not consistent with the germline gene, which may arise from a read error. V gene TRBV19 combines with J gene TRBJ2-1; 8 positions agree with TRBD1. This CDR3 comprises 15 residues. Germline lookup yields CDR1 LNHDA and CDR2 SQIVND (reference sequence). CDR3 sequence: CASSIDLGNPGQVLF. In DNA, the CDR3 is TGTGCCAGTAGTATAGATCTGGGAAATCCGGGACAGGTACTCTTC.

V usage is TRBV5-5 and J usage is TRBJ2-5; possibly TRBD1 for D (5 bases). The V gene's germline CDR1 is SGHKS and CDR2 YYEKEE (reference sequence). V lost 5 bases and J 5 bases, leaving 22 bases between the germline ends. The CDR3 contains 16 residues. DNA of the CDR3: TGTGCCAGCAGTCCCCGTCAGGGCAGCCTGGGGGAGACCCAGTACTTC. It codes for CASSPRQGSLGETQYF.

The chain links TRBV3-1 (or the pseudogene TRBV3-2) to TRBJ1-5; D is possibly TRBD1 (6 bases). Germline V CDR1 and CDR2: LGHDT, YNNKEL (reference sequence). The ends were cut back, 5 bases at V and 4 bases at J, with 21 bases in the middle. This CDR3 spans 17 amino acids. For the CDR3, the DNA is TGTGCCAGCAGCGACAGTAATTGGGGGACACAGAATCAGCCCCAGCATTTT. Translation: CASSDSNWGTQNQPQHF.

The chain carries TRBV20-1 and TRBJ2-5, with D possibly matching TRBD2 (7 bases). The CDR3 length is 15 residues. Trimming cost V 3 bases and J 5 bases, with 19 bases left between them. The germline CDR1 and CDR2 sequences are DFQATT and SNEGSKA (reference sequence). The CDR3 protein is CSASDPRGARETQYF. CDR3 bases: TGCAGTGCTAGTGACCCTCGGGGGGCCCGGGAGACCCAGTACTTC.

V usage is TRBV2 and J usage is TRBJ1-2; the match to TRBD1 covers 7 bases. The V gene end was trimmed by 5 bases and the J gene end by 5 bases; junction bases not matched to a gene: 5. This CDR3 has 13 amino acids. Germline CDR1 and CDR2: SNHLY and FYNNEI. Here the CDR3 reads CASSSGQAYGYTF. In DNA, the CDR3 is TGTGCCAGCAGTTCTGGACAGGCGTATGGCTACACCTTC.